Shown below are 24 T cell receptor beta chains from a single sample sequenced in a study of control samples from healthy donors and cancer patients. Clones were read by immunoSEQ multiplex PCR, and TCRdb kept only the in-frame ones, dropping some. The table records approximately 120,000 clones, about 87% of them present only once. Sequences were obtained from blood. The source is a man between 60 and 75 years old in good health.

CDR3 protein: CASSKWPPPAIYGYTF. In nucleotides, the CDR3 is TGTGCCAGCAGCAAGTGGCCACCTCCAGCAATCTATGGCTACACCTTC. The chain uses TRBV21-1 and TRBJ1-2. TRBV21-1 constitutes a pseudogene. This CDR3 has 16 residues.

The V and J genes are TRBV28 and TRBJ1-2; no clear D. Germline V CDR1 and CDR2: MDHEN, SYDVKM. This CDR3 spans 14 amino acids. Trimming took off 3 bases at V and 5 bases at J, with 13 bases between the two ends. The CDR3 nucleotides are TGTGCCAGCAGTTTCAACGCGGGAAGTTATGGCTACACCTTC. This encodes CASSFNAGSYGYTF.

This chain uses TRBV19 with TRBJ1-6, with no clear D. Germline lookup yields CDR1 LNHDA and CDR2 SQIVND (reference sequence). There are 13 residues in the CDR3. V lost 3 bases and J lost 6, with 6 bases in between. In nucleotides, the CDR3 is TGTGCCAGTAGTATGGGAGGTAATTCACCCCTCCACTTT. Translating it yields CASSMGGNSPLHF.

This chain joins TRBV5-3 and TRBJ2-3; no definite D call. TRBV5-3 is treated as an ORF (open reading frame) with a function not yet certain. V was pared by 6 bases and J by 5 bases, with 22 bases between. This CDR3 has 16 residues. CDR3 bases: TGTGCCAGAACTACCCCAACGCGATTCCGGCGAGATACGCAGTATTTT. This translates into CARTTPTRFRRDTQYF.

This chain joins TRBV19 and TRBJ1-1; perhaps TRBD1 as D (5 bases). The CDR3 consists of 12 residues. V lost 6 bases, J lost 11 bases, and 16 bases lay in between. Germline V gene data show CDR1 as LNHDA and CDR2 as SQIVND (reference sequence). CDR3 sequence (DNA): TGTGCCAGTAGCACCCTAGGGACGTTCGCTTTCTTT. Its protein product is CASSTLGTFAFF.

V usage is TRBV28 and J usage is TRBJ1-1; 9 positions match TRBD1. Trimming took 6 bases from V and 1 from J; bases not matched to a gene: 3. This CDR3 has 14 residues. Germline V gene sequence: CDR1 MDHEN, CDR2 SYDVKM. The DNA for the CDR3 is TGTGCCAGCAGCAGGACAGGGGAGAACACTGAAGCTTTCTTT. Translating gives CASSRTGENTEAFF.

The chain combines TRBV7-2 with TRBJ2-1; the match to TRBD2 covers 9 bases. Germline V gene sequence: CDR1 SGHTA, CDR2 FQGNSA. V gave up 6 bases and J gave up 8 bases; unmatched junction bases: 14. The CDR3 sequence is 16 residues long. Written as DNA, the CDR3 is TGTGCCAGCAGTCGAGGACGGGCTAGCGGGGAGGATGAGCAGTTCTTC. Translating it yields CASSRGRASGEDEQFF.

This clone was seen a handful of times. The V call is TRBV9, the J call TRBJ2-2, with D possibly TRBD2 on 6 matching bases. The germline CDR1 and CDR2 sequences are SGDLS and YYNGEE. This CDR3 comprises 16 residues. The V gene lost 3 bases and the J gene lost 3 bases, with 15 bases spanning the gap. CDR3 in DNA: TGTGCCAGCAGCGGGAATACCGGGACTTACACCGGGGAGCTGTTTTTT. Translation gives CASSGNTGTYTGELFF.

The chain recombines TRBV5-1 with TRBJ2-3; D is unclear. Between the trimmed V and J ends, which lost 1 base and 0 bases, there was a span of 9 bases. Germline V gene lookup returns CDR1 SGHRS and CDR2 YFSETQ. The CDR3 spans 15 residues. Here the CDR3 DNA reads TGCGCCAGCAGCTTGATAGTGTCTAGCACAGATACGCAGTATTTT. Residues: CASSLIVSSTDTQYF. Together with reference TRBV5-1 and TRBJ2-3, the CDR3 gives the full variable domain: KAGVTQTPRYLIKTRGQQVTLSCSPISGHRSVSWYQQTPGQGLQFLFEYFSETQRNKGNFPGRFSGRQFSNSRSEMNVSTLELGDSALYLCASSLIVSSTDTQYFGPGTRLTVL.

The chain has TRBV2 and TRBJ2-3, with TRBD2 matching over 9 bases. Germline V gene data show CDR1 as SNHLY and CDR2 as FYNNEI. J was trimmed by 8 bases and V by 0 bases; bases with no gene match: 6. This CDR3 comprises 15 residues. The DNA of the CDR3 is TGTGCCAGCAGTGAAGCCGCGGGGGGGCCGGTTACGCAGTATTTT. Encoded protein: CASSEAAGGPVTQYF.

This chain joins TRBV5-1 and TRBJ2-1; 9 positions agree with TRBD2. Germline-derived CDR1 and CDR2 are SGHRS and YFSETQ. The CDR3 has 15 amino acids. Trimming cost V 6 bases and J 8 bases; bases outside gene matches: 12. The CDR3 DNA sequence: TGCGCCAGCAAGAGAACCGGGACTAGCCGTGATGAGCAGTTCTTC. This codes for CASKRTGTSRDEQFF.

V is TRBV7-6 and J is TRBJ1-1, with D perhaps matching TRBD1 (5 bases). This CDR3 is built from 15 residues. V lost 3 bases to trimming and J lost 1 base, with 12 bases between them. The germline CDR1 and CDR2 sequences are SGHVS and FNYEAQ. CDR3 DNA sequence: TGTGCCAGCAGCTTGGGCCGGGGGACGAACACTGAAGCTTTCTTT. As protein: CASSLGRGTNTEAFF.

The rearrangement joins TRBV3-1 (or the pseudogene TRBV3-2) to TRBJ1-6, with D uncertain. The CDR3 spans 14 residues. V was trimmed by 4 bases and J by 10 bases, leaving 14 bases between them. CDR1 LGHDT and CDR2 YNNKEL come from the germline V gene (reference sequence). The CDR3 sequence: CASSPRVGDSPLHF. CDR3 coding DNA: TGTGCCAGCAGCCCCCGGGTGGGAGACTCACCCCTCCACTTT.

The chain has TRBV12-5 and TRBJ1-5; D not resolved. V lost 2 bases, J lost 9 bases, and 8 bases lay in between. Germline-derived CDR1 and CDR2 are LGHNT and FRNRAP. This CDR3 contains 12 residues. The CDR3 loop reads CASGLPEGPQHF. CDR3 DNA: TGTGCTAGTGGTTTGCCTGAAGGGCCCCAGCATTTT.

The rearrangement uses TRBV11-2 and TRBJ2-7; no clear D gene. V dropped 6 bases and J dropped 6 bases, with 18 bases sitting between them. This CDR3 spans 14 amino acids. Germline V gene lookup returns CDR1 SGHAT and CDR2 FQNNGV. The CDR3 DNA follows: TGTGCCAGCAGAATGGGAACGGCAGGTTCCGAGCAGTACTTC. Protein product: CASRMGTAGSEQYF.

The rearrangement links TRBV4-3 to TRBJ1-6, with D perhaps matching TRBD1 (5 bases). In germline, CDR1 is LGHNA, CDR2 YSLEER. V was trimmed by 0 bases and J by 0 bases, leaving 9 bases between them. The CDR3 contains 17 residues. CDR3 in DNA: TGCGCCAGCAGCCAAGAGGGACGGAGCTCCTATAATTCACCCCTCCACTTT. Translation gives CASSQEGRSSYNSPLHF.

The chain is built from TRBV28 and TRBJ2-7, with D perhaps TRBD1 (5 bases). Germline assignment: CDR1 MDHEN and CDR2 SYDVKM. V was shortened by 1 base and J by 6 bases, with 10 bases between the two germline ends. The CDR3 is made up of 13 amino acids. DNA for the CDR3: TGTGCCAGCAGTTTATTCAGGGTAGGCGAGCAGTACTTC. As protein: CASSLFRVGEQYF.

This sequence joins TRBV7-2 and TRBJ1-5, with TRBD1 matching over 10 bases. With V trimmed by 7 bases and J by 7 bases, 4 bases remained unmatched. CDR3 length: 13 residues. CDR1 SGHTA and CDR2 FQGNSA come from the germline V gene. The DNA for the CDR3 is TGTGCCAGCAACGACAGGGGGCAGCAGCCCCAGCATTTT. Protein product: CASNDRGQQPQHF.

The genes are TRBV6-5 and TRBJ1-2; tentative D call: TRBD1 (6 bases). This CDR3 spans 13 amino acids. Germline CDR1 reads MNHEY; CDR2 reads SVGAGI. The V and J ends lost 5 bases and 8 bases respectively, with 15 bases between them. The CDR3 region is CASSRLGQLGYTF. DNA of the CDR3: TGTGCCAGCAGTCGACTTGGACAGTTGGGCTACACCTTC.

CDR3 sequence: CASSPRKATNEKLFF. The CDR3 DNA reads as TGTGCCAGCTCACCCCGGAAGGCAACTAATGAAAAACTGTTTTTT. The genes are TRBV18 and TRBJ1-4, with D uncertain. Per germline, CDR1 KGHSH and CDR2 LQKENI. This CDR3 is built from 15 residues. Trimming cost V 3 bases and J 0 bases, with 8 bases left between them.

The chain carries TRBV4-1 and TRBJ2-6; 9 bases fit TRBD1. Germline V gene sequence: CDR1 MGHRA, CDR2 YSYEKL. Losses at the gene ends were 4 bases for V and 4 bases for J; bases not matched to a gene: 14. The CDR3 runs to 19 residues. The chain's CDR3 is CASSPWNSGTGNGANVLTF. CDR3 coding DNA: TGCGCCAGCAGCCCATGGAACTCCGGGACAGGGAACGGGGCCAACGTCCTGACTTTC.

This clone was seen a single time. V is TRBV28 and J is TRBJ1-4; D not resolved. The V and J ends lost 6 bases and 2 bases respectively, with 13 bases between them. CDR1 MDHEN and CDR2 SYDVKM come from the germline V gene. The CDR3 has 15 residues. CDR3 protein: CASRAMGRTNEKLFF. The CDR3, as DNA: TGTGCCAGCAGAGCCATGGGAAGGACTAATGAAAAACTGTTTTTT.

This clone was observed once. The chain couples TRBV25-1 to TRBJ2-1; tentatively, D is TRBD1 (5 bases). The germline CDR1 and CDR2 sequences are MGHDK and SYGVNS. Trimming stripped 5 bases from V and 12 bases from J, with 17 bases between. This CDR3 is built from 13 residues. CDR3 DNA: TGTGCCAGCAGTCCTGACAGTCTAGAGCGGCAGTTCTTC. Residues: CASSPDSLERQFF.

The rearrangement links TRBV30 to TRBJ1-5; D remains ambiguous. Germline loops: CDR1 GTSNPN, CDR2 SVGIG (reference sequence). V was pared by 5 bases and J by 4 bases, with 15 bases between. The length of the CDR3 is 14 residues. The CDR3 protein is CAWAEGLGNQPQHF. As DNA, the CDR3 is TGTGCCTGGGCGGAGGGTCTGGGGAATCAGCCCCAGCATTTT.